These 21 T cell receptor beta chains originate from one sample sequenced in a study of OX40 agonist ivuxolimab in advanced cancers. Clones were sequenced by immunoSEQ multiplex PCR, and TCRdb holds only the in-frame ones, with some missing. This table holds about 40,000 clones, 83% found once. The source material was CD4+ or CD8+ T cells sorted from blood, sampled in a trial of the OX40 agonist ivuxolimab. The receptors derive from an adult with an advanced solid tumor such as melanoma, head and neck, liver or kidney cancer.

This clone was observed once. CDR3 DNA: TGTGCCAGCAGCTTTGGACAGGGGGCGGGGGAGACCCAGTACTTC. This sequence encodes CASSFGQGAGETQYF. The rearrangement uses TRBV7-6 and TRBJ2-5; TRBD1 agrees at 11 bases. Germline V gives CDR1 SGHVS, CDR2 FNYEAQ. Trimming cost V 3 bases and J 5 bases; bases outside gene matches: 5. This CDR3 contains 15 residues.

The V gene is TRBV27, the J gene TRBJ2-3; no definite D call. Trimming shortened V by 2 bases and J by 1 base, and 1 base separated the two germline ends. CDR1 and CDR2 (germline): MNHEY, SMNVEV (reference sequence). The length of the CDR3 is 12 residues. Written as DNA, the CDR3 is TGTGCCAGCAGTTTAGGCACAGATACGCAGTATTTT. It codes for CASSLGTDTQYF.

V is TRBV5-1 and J is TRBJ1-1; 8 nucleotides agree with TRBD1. V shed 0 bases and J 8 bases; nucleotides not matched to a gene: 0. The CDR3 has 12 amino acids. Germline assignment: CDR1 SGHRS and CDR2 YFSETQ. This CDR3 reads CASSLGTGEAFF. The CDR3 region has the DNA TGCGCCAGCAGCTTGGGGACAGGGGAAGCTTTCTTT. The full variable domain, in which reference TRBV5-1 and TRBJ1-1 provide the parts outside the CDR3, is KAGVTQTPRYLIKTRGQQVTLSCSPISGHRSVSWYQQTPGQGLQFLFEYFSETQRNKGNFPGRFSGRQFSNSRSEMNVSTLELGDSALYLCASSLGTGEAFFGQGTRLTVV.

The DNA of the CDR3 is TGTGCCAGCAGCGGGGGACAGGGGGAGTCCTACGAGCAGTACTTC. Encoded protein: CASSGGQGESYEQYF. This chain joins TRBV4-2 and TRBJ2-7; 11 positions agree with TRBD1. V gave up 5 bases and J gave up 1 base; unmatched junction bases: 4. Per germline, CDR1 LGHNA and CDR2 YNFKEQ. The CDR3 runs 15 residues.

This chain links TRBV19 with TRBJ2-1; no definite D call. Germline lookup yields CDR1 LNHDA and CDR2 SQIVND (reference sequence). V was shortened by 3 bases and J by 0 bases, with 15 bases between the two germline ends. The CDR3 extends over 17 amino acids. The CDR3 loop is CASSMSNYPSSYNEQFF. The CDR3 region has the DNA TGTGCCAGTAGTATGAGTAACTACCCGAGCTCCTACAATGAGCAGTTCTTC.

J is TRBJ1-2 and V is TRBV13; 8 positions match TRBD1. Germline V gene data show CDR1 as PRHDT and CDR2 as FYEKMQ (reference sequence). After removal of 2 bases from V and 7 bases from J, the junction contained 15 bases not matched to a gene. This CDR3 contains 17 residues. CDR3 region: CASSLRGQGAGSGGYTF. The CDR3 DNA reads TGTGCCAGCAGCTTAAGAGGACAGGGCGCGGGTTCAGGTGGCTACACCTTC. Drawing the rest from reference TRBV13 and TRBJ1-2, the complete variable domain is AAGVIQSPRHLIKEKRETATLKCYPIPRHDTVYWYQQGPGQDPQFLISFYEKMQSDKGSIPDRFSAQQFSDYHSELNMSSLELGDSALYFCASSLRGQGAGSGGYTFGSGTRLTVV.

The rearrangement links TRBV9 to TRBJ2-7; D possibly corresponds to TRBD1 (7 bases). The germline V gene has CDR1 SGDLS and CDR2 YYNGEE. The CDR3 loop spans 14 amino acids. Deletions cut 3 bases from V and 5 bases from J, with 15 bases between. CDR3 nucleotide sequence: TGTGCCAGCAGCGCGGACAGGAGGGGTCACGAGCAGTACTTC. Protein: CASSADRRGHEQYF.

This chain joins TRBV27 and TRBJ2-1; D remains ambiguous. Per the germline V gene, CDR1 is MNHEY and CDR2 is SMNVEV (reference sequence). The CDR3 covers 12 residues. V lost 10 bases to trimming and J lost 3 bases, with 10 bases between them. CDR3 sequence (DNA): TGTGCCACCCTGTCCGTCTACAATGAGCAGTTCTTC. Protein: CATLSVYNEQFF.

The chain couples TRBV5-5 to TRBJ1-3; D is undetermined. Germline lookup yields CDR1 SGHKS and CDR2 YYEKEE (reference sequence). Trimming removed 0 bases at V and 6 bases at J, with 13 bases between. The CDR3 is made up of 15 amino acids. CDR3 sequence reads: CASSLDALAVNTIYF. DNA of the CDR3: TGTGCCAGCAGCTTGGATGCCCTGGCTGTAAACACCATATATTTT.

This clone was recorded a few times. This rearrangement joins TRBV19 to TRBJ2-1, with 12 bases fitting TRBD2. The CDR3 runs 17 residues. The germline CDR1 and CDR2 sequences are LNHDA and SQIVND (reference sequence). Unmatched junction bases numbered 8, after V lost 6 bases and J lost 2 bases. CDR3: CASRRTSGDSTYNEQFF. For the CDR3, the DNA is TGTGCCAGTAGACGGACTAGCGGGGATTCGACCTACAATGAGCAGTTCTTC.

The gene calls are TRBV5-5 and TRBJ1-2; a possible D gene is TRBD1 (5 bases). The CDR3 length is 14 residues. Germline V gene sequence: CDR1 SGHKS, CDR2 YYEKEE (reference sequence). V lost 2 bases and J lost 5, with 13 bases in between. The CDR3 DNA sequence: TGTGCCAGCAGCTTTGGGACTTCAATTTATGGCTACACCTTC. Amino acid sequence: CASSFGTSIYGYTF.

CDR3 protein: CASSFRTSYNEQFF. The CDR3 DNA is TGTGCCAGCAGCTTCAGGACAAGCTACAATGAGCAGTTCTTC. The chain has TRBV7-9 and TRBJ2-1; TRBD1 might be the D (5 bases). Deletions cut 3 bases from V and 3 bases from J, with 9 bases between. The germline CDR1 and CDR2 sequences are SEHNR and FQNEAQ (reference sequence). This CDR3 is built from 14 residues.

The V and J genes are TRBV7-6 and TRBJ2-7; 7 nucleotides align to TRBD2. Germline V gives CDR1 SGHVS, CDR2 FNYEAQ. CDR3 length: 16 amino acids. V was pared by 1 base and J by 1 base, with 7 bases of the junction left unmatched. CDR3 amino acids: CASSLEGGRESYEQYF. As DNA, the CDR3 is TGTGCCAGCAGCTTAGAGGGCGGGAGAGAGTCCTACGAGCAGTACTTC.

The chain couples TRBV7-3 to TRBJ2-1, with 10 bases fitting TRBD2. CDR3 length equals 18 residues. Germline V gene sequence: CDR1 SGHTA, CDR2 FQGTGA. Losses at the gene ends were 2 bases for V and 2 bases for J; bases not matched to a gene: 9. CDR3 sequence reads: CASSLWGPLAGAYNEQFF. The CDR3, as DNA: TGTGCCAGCAGCTTATGGGGCCCCCTAGCGGGGGCCTACAATGAGCAGTTCTTC. Using reference TRBV7-3 and TRBJ2-1 for the parts outside the CDR3, the full variable domain is GAGVSQTPSNKVTEKGKYVELRCDPISGHTALYWYRQSLGQGPEFLIYFQGTGAADDSGLPNDRFFAVRPEGSVSTLKIQRTERGDSAVYLCASSLWGPLAGAYNEQFFGPGTRLTVL.

V usage is TRBV6-1 and J usage is TRBJ1-5; a weak D match, TRBD1 (5 bases). The CDR3 extends over 15 amino acids. From germline, CDR1 is MNHNS and CDR2 SASEGT. V lost 6 bases and J lost 0, with 12 bases in between. DNA of the CDR3: TGTGCCAGCAGCCCAATGGACACTAGCAATCAGCCCCAGCATTTT. As protein: CASSPMDTSNQPQHF.

V is TRBV4-1 and J is TRBJ2-1, with TRBD2 matching over 11 bases. The germline gives CDR1 MGHRA, CDR2 YSYEKL. CDR3 size: 16 residues. The V and J ends lost 5 bases and 6 bases, in that order; junction bases with no gene match: 9. The CDR3 reads CASSIILAGAANEQFF. CDR3 coding DNA: TGCGCCAGCAGCATCATACTAGCGGGAGCGGCCAATGAGCAGTTCTTC.

The V and J genes are TRBV28 and TRBJ2-7; D may be TRBD1 or TRBD2 (5 bases each). V was trimmed by 5 bases and J by 0 bases, leaving 8 bases between them. Per germline, CDR1 MDHEN and CDR2 SYDVKM. The CDR3 spans 13 residues. The CDR3 DNA follows: TGTGCCAGCAGTGAGGGGTCCTCCTACGAGCAGTACTTC. It codes for CASSEGSSYEQYF.

The table lists this clone with many counts. The chain recombines TRBV6-4 with TRBJ2-1, with 12 bases that match TRBD2. This CDR3 region has 15 residues. V lost 6 bases, J lost 7 bases, and 7 bases stayed unmatched. The germline V gene has CDR1 MRHNA and CDR2 SNTAGT. The CDR3: CASRQTSGSSNEQFF. As DNA, the CDR3 is TGTGCCAGCAGGCAGACTAGCGGGAGCTCAAATGAGCAGTTCTTC.

This clone was observed a few times. At one of its ends the junction is not consistent with the germline gene, which may arise from a read error. The rearrangement links TRBV27 to TRBJ1-5, with TRBD1 identical over 7 bases. Per the germline V gene, CDR1 is MNHEY and CDR2 is SMNVEV (reference sequence). CDR3 size: 13 residues. CDR3 protein: CASRGGSSQPQHF. CDR3 sequence (DNA): TGTGCCAGCCGAGGGGGCAGCAGTCAGCCCCAGCATTTT.

J is TRBJ2-7 and V is TRBV4-1; possible D gene TRBD1, 6 bases. Germline V CDR1 and CDR2: MGHRA, YSYEKL. This CDR3 contains 14 residues. With 0 bases removed from V and 7 bases from J, the gap between germline ends came to 13 bases. CDR3 in amino acids: CASSQDVQGWEQYF. The DNA for the CDR3 is TGCGCCAGCAGCCAAGATGTCCAGGGGTGGGAGCAGTACTTC.

The chain recombines TRBV5-4 with TRBJ2-7; possibly TRBD2 for D (6 bases). Trimming left V 4 bases short and J 1 base short, with 12 bases between. The CDR3 contains 14 residues. CDR1 is SGHNT, CDR2 YYREEE, per germline (reference sequence). CDR3 amino acids: CASSVSRGSYEQYF. The CDR3 bases are TGTGCCAGCAGCGTATCGCGGGGTTCCTACGAGCAGTACTTC.